This section outlines one T cell receptor (beta chain) sequence together with its context. This sample was taken from a study of T cells in Graves' hyperthyroidism and ophthalmopathy. Deletions cut 0 bases from V and 2 bases from J, with 8 bases between. This CDR3 comprises 15 residues. In germline, CDR1 is MGHRA, CDR2 YSYEKL. It was RNA transcripts that yielded the amplified TCR beta CDR3 regions. The HTBI primer set drove a first-round RT-PCR of the TCR CDR3. Each CDR3 protein gets one entry after TCRdb re-called the multiplex PCR reads with MiXCR. The sample has around 350,000 distinct CDR3 sequences; about 16% are singletons. Uncontrolled infections, other autoimmune diseases, pregnancy or lactation led to exclusion of patients. Each 10 ml fresh peripheral blood draw supplied the PBMCs.

J is TRBJ2-1 and V is TRBV4-1, with unresolved D. This clonotype originated in a woman aged 55 to 70 with Graves' ophthalmopathy. The sequencing input was blood. The CDR3 DNA reads as TGCGCCAGCAGCCAAGACAGGTCCGCCTACAATGAGCAGTTCTTC. Its protein product is CASSQDRSAYNEQFF.